This T cell receptor beta chain was documented in a study of blood T cells in healthy people across ages. This clonotype was observed a few times. The CDR3 sequence is 14 residues long. The trim removed 5 bases at V and 8 bases at J, leaving 8 bases unmatched. Germline V gene sequence: CDR1 LGHDT, CDR2 YNNKEL (reference sequence). Alongside a J-beta primer mix, a sample-barcoded 5' primer served in a second PCR lasting about 7 to 11 cycles. From the 5' RACE reads, TCRdb called clonotypes with MiXCR, one entry per CDR3 protein. The sample carries about 970,000 distinct CDR3 sequences, just over 50% recorded once. Peripheral blood from each donor was collected in a volume of 9.5 to 10 milliliters. Every sample had a minimum of 7 million PBMCs isolated. At least 5.5 micrograms of total RNA were extracted per sample.

This receptor was taken from a woman aged 60-75 years in good health. The material sequenced was blood. The V gene is TRBV3-1, the J gene TRBJ1-2, with 10 bases matching TRBD1. The CDR3 nucleotides read TGTGCCAGCAGCGTCCTTGACAGGGGGCGCGGCTACACCTTC. Translation: CASSVLDRGRGYTF.